A selection of T cell receptor beta chains follows, all from one sample in a study of blood T cell repertoires in COVID-19. Libraries were prepared by immunoSEQ multiplex PCR; TCRdb keeps only in-frame clonotypes and omits some of them. This sample has some 120,000 clones, with roughly 80% found just once. Sequencing was carried out using peripheral blood. These receptors originate from a woman aged 45 to 65 with acute or convalescent COVID-19. The CDR3 runs from the conserved cysteine through the conserved F or W. The D gene is left open where the match is weak.

TRBJ1-3	TRBV6-5	TRBD1	CASRETGSGNTIYF
TRBJ1-5	TRBV24-1	TRBD1	CATGQGGNQPQHF
TRBJ2-1	TRBV5-1	TRBD2	CASSLVAAAGSYNEQFF
TRBJ1-1	TRBV4-1	.	CASSQGTDTEAFF
TRBJ2-3	TRBV19	TRBD2	CASSIVAGGLLDTQYF
TRBJ2-1	TRBV9	TRBD2	CASSVGGLAYNEQFF
TRBJ1-2	TRBV5-6	TRBD1	CASSLGQWDYGYTF
TRBJ1-1	TRBV21-1	.	CASSTGRGHRWNTEAFF
TRBJ2-7	TRBV19	TRBD1	CASSPARQGDRGQYF
TRBJ2-1	TRBV6-4	TRBD2	CASSEEAGDLNEQFF
TRBJ2-7	TRBV3-1/TRBV3-2	TRBD1	CASSRQGAGTYEQYF
TRBJ2-1	TRBV6-5	.	CASTPGTHNEQFF
TRBJ2-7	TRBV6-1	.	CASSEFSTSYEQYF
TRBJ1-2	TRBV4-2	.	CASSQDRGDYGYTF
TRBJ1-4	TRBV19	TRBD1	CASSIQGTGYEKLFF
TRBJ1-1	TRBV30	.	CAWSVPVMNTEAFF
TRBJ2-3	TRBV18	TRBD2	CASSPSGGSTDTQYF
TRBJ1-5	TRBV19	TRBD1	CASRDRDRLYQPQHF
TRBJ1-2	TRBV27	TRBD1	CASSSIDRAGGYTF
TRBJ2-1	TRBV6-1	.	CASSETQTGGPASSYNEQFF
TRBJ1-6	TRBV19	.	CASSLNSAGTRRSPLHF
TRBJ2-1	TRBV5-1	TRBD2	CASSEAASGGAEQFF
TRBJ1-5	TRBV7-8	TRBD1	CASSLQTGGDQPQHF
TRBJ2-4	TRBV30	TRBD1	CAWSETGNIQYF